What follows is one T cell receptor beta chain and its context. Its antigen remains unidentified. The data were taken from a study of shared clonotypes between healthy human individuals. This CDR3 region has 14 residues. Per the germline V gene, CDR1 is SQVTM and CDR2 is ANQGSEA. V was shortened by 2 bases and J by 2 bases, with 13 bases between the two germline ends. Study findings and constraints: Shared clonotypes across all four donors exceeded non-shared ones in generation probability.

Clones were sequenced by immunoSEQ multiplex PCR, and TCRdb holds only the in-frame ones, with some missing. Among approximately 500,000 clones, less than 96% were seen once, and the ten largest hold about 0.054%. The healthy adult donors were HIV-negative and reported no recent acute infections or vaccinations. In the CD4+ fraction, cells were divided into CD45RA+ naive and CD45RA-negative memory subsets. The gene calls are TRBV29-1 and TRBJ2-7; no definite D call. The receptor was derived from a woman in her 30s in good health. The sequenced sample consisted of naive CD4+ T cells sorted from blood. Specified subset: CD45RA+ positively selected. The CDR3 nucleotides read TGCAGCGTTGAAAGGTTAGGTGATACCTACGAGCAGTACTTC. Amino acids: CSVERLGDTYEQYF.